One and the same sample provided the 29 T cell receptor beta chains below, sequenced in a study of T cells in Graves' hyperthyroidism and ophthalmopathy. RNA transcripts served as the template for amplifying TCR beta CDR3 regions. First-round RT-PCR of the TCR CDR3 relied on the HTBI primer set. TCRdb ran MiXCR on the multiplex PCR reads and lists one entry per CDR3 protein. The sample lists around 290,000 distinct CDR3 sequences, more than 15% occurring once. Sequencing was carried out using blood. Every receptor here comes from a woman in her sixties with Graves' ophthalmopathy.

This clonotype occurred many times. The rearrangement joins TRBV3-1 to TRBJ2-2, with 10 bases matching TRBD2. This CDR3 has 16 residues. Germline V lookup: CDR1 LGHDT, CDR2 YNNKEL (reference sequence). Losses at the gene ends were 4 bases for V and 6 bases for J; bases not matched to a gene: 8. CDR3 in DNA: TGTGCCAGCAGCCCCAACGGACTAGCGGCATCCGGGGAGCTGTTTTTT. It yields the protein CASSPNGLAASGELFF.

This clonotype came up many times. The CDR3 reads CSVEGGVKGYTF. CDR3 DNA sequence: TGCAGCGTTGAAGGGGGGGTGAAAGGCTACACCTTC. The chain uses TRBV29-1 and TRBJ1-2, with D maybe TRBD1 (5 bases). From germline, CDR1 is SQVTM and CDR2 ANQGSEA. This CDR3 has 12 residues. V was shortened by 1 base and J by 8 bases, with 11 bases between the two germline ends.

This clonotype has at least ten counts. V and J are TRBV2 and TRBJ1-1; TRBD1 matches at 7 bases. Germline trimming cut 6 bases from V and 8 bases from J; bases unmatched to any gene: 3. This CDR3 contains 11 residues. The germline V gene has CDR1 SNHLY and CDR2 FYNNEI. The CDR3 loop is CASSADREAFF. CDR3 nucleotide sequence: TGTGCCAGCAGCGCGGACAGGGAAGCTTTCTTT.

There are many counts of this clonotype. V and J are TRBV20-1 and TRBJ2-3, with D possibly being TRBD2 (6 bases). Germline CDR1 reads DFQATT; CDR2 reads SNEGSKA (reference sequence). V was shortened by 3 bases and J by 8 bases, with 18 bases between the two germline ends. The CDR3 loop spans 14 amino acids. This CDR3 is CSASGARLVSTQYF. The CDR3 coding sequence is TGCAGTGCTAGTGGGGCCCGACTAGTCAGTACGCAGTATTTT.

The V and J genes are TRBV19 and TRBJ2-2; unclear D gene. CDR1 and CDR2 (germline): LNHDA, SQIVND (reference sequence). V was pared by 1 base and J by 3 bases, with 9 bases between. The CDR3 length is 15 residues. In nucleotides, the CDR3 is TGTGCCAGTAGTATAGTGGGTAGAGACACCGGGGAGCTGTTTTTT. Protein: CASSIVGRDTGELFF.

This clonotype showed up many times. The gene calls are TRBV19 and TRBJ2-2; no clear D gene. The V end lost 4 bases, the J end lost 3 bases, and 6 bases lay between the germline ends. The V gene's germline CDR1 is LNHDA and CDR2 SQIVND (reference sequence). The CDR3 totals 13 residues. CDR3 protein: CASSTDYTGELFF. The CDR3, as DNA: TGTGCCAGTAGTACGGATTACACCGGGGAGCTGTTTTTT.

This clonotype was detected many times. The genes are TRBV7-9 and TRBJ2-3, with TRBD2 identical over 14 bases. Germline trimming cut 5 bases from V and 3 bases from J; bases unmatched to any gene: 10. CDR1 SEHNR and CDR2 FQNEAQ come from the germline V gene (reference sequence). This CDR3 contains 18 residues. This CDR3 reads CASSRDRLAGGGTDTQYF. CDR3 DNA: TGTGCCAGCAGCCGGGACCGACTAGCGGGAGGGGGTACAGATACGCAGTATTTT.

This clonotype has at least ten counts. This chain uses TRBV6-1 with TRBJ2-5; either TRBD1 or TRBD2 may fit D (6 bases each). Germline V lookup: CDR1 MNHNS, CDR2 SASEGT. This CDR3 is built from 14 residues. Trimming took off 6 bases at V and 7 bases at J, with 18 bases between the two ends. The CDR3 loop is CASRPGPGAVTQYF. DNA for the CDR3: TGTGCCAGCAGACCCGGTCCGGGGGCAGTGACCCAGTACTTC.

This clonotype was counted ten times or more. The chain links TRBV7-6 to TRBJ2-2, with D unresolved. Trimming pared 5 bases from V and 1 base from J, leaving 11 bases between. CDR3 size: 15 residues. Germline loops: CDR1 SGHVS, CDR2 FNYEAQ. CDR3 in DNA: TGTGCCAGCAGCCGAGGTCGAAGGAACACCGGGGAGCTGTTTTTT. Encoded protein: CASSRGRRNTGELFF.

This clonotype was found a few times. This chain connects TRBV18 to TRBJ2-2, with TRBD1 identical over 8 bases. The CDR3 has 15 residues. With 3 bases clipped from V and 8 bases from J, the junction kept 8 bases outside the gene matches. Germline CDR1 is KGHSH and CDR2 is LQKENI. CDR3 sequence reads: CASSPRTGMSGELFF. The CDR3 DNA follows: TGTGCCAGCTCACCTCGGACAGGGATGTCTGGGGAGCTGTTTTTT.

The CDR3 coding sequence is TGTGCCAGTAGTATCACCGGGAACCCCTACGAGCAGTACTTC. It codes for CASSITGNPYEQYF. The chain joins TRBV19 to TRBJ2-7; TRBD2 might be the D (5 bases). The length of the CDR3 is 14 residues. Germline V gene lookup returns CDR1 LNHDA and CDR2 SQIVND (reference sequence). Between the trimmed V and J ends, which lost 3 bases and 2 bases, there was a span of 11 bases.

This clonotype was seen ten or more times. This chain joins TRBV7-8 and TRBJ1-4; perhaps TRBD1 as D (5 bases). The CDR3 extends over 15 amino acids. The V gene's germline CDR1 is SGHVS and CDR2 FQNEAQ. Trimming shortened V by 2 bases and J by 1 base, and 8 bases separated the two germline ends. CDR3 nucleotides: TGTGCCAGCAGCTTATCCCAGGGAACTAATGAAAAACTGTTTTTT. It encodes CASSLSQGTNEKLFF.

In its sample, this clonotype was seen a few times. The CDR3 reads CASSQRTFEKVGSEQYF. For the CDR3, the DNA is TGCGCCAGCAGCCAACGAACGTTCGAAAAGGTGGGGTCCGAGCAGTACTTC. The chain uses TRBV4-1 and TRBJ2-7; no reliable D call. Per the germline V gene, CDR1 is MGHRA and CDR2 is YSYEKL. Between the trimmed V and J ends, which lost 2 bases and 6 bases, there was a span of 23 bases. The CDR3 extends over 17 amino acids.

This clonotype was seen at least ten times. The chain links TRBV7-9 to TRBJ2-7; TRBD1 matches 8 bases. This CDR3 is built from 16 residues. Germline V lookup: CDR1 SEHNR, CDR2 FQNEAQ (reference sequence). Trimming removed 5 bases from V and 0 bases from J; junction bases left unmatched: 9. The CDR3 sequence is CASSPRTGSSSYEQYF. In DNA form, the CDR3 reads TGTGCCAGCAGCCCTCGGACAGGGTCAAGCTCCTACGAGCAGTACTTC.

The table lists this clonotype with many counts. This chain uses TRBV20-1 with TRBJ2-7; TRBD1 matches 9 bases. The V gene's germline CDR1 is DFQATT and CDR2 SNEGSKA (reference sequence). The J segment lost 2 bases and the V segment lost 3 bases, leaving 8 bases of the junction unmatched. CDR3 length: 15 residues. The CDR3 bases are TGCAGTGCTAGCGTGTCCGGACAGGGGACCTACGAGCAGTACTTC. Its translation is CSASVSGQGTYEQYF.

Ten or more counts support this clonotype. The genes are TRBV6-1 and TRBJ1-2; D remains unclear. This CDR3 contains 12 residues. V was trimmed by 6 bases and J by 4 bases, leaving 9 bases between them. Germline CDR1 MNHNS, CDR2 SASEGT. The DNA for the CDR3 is TGTGCCAGCAGGTCGGAAGGCTATGGCTACACCTTC. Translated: CASRSEGYGYTF.

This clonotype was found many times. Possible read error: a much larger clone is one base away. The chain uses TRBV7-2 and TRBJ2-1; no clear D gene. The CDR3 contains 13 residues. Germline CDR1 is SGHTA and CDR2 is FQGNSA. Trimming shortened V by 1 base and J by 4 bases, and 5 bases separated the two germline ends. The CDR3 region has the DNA TGTGCCAGCAGCTTAGGCAGGTACAATGAGCAGTTCTTC. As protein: CASSLGRYNEQFF.

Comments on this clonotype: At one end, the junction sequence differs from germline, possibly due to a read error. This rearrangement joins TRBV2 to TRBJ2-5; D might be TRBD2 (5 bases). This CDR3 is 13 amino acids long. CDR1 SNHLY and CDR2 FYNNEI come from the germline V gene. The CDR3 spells CASNSGLQDTQYF. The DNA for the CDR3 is TGTGCCAGCAATTCCGGACTCCAAGATACCCAGTACTTC.

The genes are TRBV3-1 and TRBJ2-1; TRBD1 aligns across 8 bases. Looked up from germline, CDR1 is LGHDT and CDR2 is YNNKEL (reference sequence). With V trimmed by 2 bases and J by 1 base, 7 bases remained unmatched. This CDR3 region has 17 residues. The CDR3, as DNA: TGTGCCAGCAGCCAACACACCGGGACAGGATCCTACAATGAGCAGTTCTTC. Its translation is CASSQHTGTGSYNEQFF.

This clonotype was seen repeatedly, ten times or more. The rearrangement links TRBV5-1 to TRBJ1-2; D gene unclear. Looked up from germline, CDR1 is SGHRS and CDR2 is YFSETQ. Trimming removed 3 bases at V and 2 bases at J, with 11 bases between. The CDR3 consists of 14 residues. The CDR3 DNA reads TGCGCCAGCAGCTCCGACATCGGGAACTATGGCTACACCTTC. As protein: CASSSDIGNYGYTF.

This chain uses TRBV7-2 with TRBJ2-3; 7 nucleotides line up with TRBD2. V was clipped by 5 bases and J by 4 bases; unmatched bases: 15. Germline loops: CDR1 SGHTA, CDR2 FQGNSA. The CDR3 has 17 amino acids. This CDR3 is CASSTFLWGGGPDTQYF. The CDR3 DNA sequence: TGTGCCAGCAGCACCTTCCTCTGGGGGGGGGGTCCAGATACGCAGTATTTT.

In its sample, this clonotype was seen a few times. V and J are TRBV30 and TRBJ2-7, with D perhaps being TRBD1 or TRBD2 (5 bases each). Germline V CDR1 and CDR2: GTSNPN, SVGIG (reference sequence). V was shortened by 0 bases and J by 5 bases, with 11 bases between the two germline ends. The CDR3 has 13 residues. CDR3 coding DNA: TGTGCCTGGAGTGTGGGGACCCGGGACGAGCAGTACTTC. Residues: CAWSVGTRDEQYF.

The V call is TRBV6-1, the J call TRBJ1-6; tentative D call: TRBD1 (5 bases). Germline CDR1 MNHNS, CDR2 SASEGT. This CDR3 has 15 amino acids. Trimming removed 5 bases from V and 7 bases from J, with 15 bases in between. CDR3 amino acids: CASSPGTPGNSPLHF. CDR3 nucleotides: TGTGCCAGCAGTCCAGGGACCCCCGGCAATTCACCCCTCCACTTT.

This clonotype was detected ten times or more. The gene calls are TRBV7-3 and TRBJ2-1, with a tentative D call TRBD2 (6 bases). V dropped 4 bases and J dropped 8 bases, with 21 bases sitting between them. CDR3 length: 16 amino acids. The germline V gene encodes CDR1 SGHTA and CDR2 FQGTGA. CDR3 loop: CASSSLGAGLPDEQFF. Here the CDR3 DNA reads TGTGCCAGCAGCTCCCTAGGAGCGGGCCTTCCGGATGAGCAGTTCTTC. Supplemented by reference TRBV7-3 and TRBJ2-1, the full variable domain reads GAGVSQTPSNKVTEKGKYVELRCDPISGHTALYWYRQSLGQGPEFLIYFQGTGAADDSGLPNDRFFAVRPEGSVSTLKIQRTERGDSAVYLCASSSLGAGLPDEQFFGPGTRLTVL.

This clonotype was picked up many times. DNA of the CDR3: TGCAGTGCTAGAGAAGGTTCAGGGAGCTCCTACGAGCAGTACTTC. It is translated as CSAREGSGSSYEQYF. This sequence joins TRBV20-1 and TRBJ2-7; tentatively, D is TRBD1 or TRBD2 (5 bases each). This CDR3 has 15 residues. The ends were cut back, 0 bases at V and 0 bases at J, with 12 bases in the middle. CDR1 and CDR2 (germline): DFQATT, SNEGSKA (reference sequence).

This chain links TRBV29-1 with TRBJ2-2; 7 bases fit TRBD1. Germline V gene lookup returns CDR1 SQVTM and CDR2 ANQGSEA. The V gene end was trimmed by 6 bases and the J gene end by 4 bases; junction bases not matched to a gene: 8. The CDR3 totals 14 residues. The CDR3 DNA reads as TGCAGCGTCGTACAGGGGCCAAGCACCGGGGAGCTGTTTTTT. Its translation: CSVVQGPSTGELFF.

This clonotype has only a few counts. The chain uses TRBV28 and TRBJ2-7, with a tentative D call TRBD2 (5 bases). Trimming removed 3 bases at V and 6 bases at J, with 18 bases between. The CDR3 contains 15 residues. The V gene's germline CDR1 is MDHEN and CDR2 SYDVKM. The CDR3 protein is CASSFLAGDVGEQYF. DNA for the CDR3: TGTGCCAGCAGTTTCCTCGCGGGCGACGTAGGCGAGCAGTACTTC. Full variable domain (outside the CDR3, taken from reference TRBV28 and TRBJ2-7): DVKVTQSSRYLVKRTGEKVFLECVQDMDHENMFWYRQDPGLGLRLIYFSYDVKMKEKGDIPEGYSVSREKKERFSLILESASTNQTSMYLCASSFLAGDVGEQYFGPGTRLTVT.

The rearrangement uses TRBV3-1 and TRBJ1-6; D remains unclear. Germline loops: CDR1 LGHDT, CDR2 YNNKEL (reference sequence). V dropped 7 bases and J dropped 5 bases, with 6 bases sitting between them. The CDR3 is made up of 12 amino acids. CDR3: CASTRDNSPLHF. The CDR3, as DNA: TGTGCCAGCACCAGAGATAATTCACCCCTCCACTTT.

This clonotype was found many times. CDR3 DNA sequence: TGTGCCAGCAGCTCTTCCCCGTTTACTGAAGCTTTCTTT. Encoded protein: CASSSSPFTEAFF. The rearrangement links TRBV11-2 to TRBJ1-1; D gene uncertain. The ends were cut back, 4 bases at V and 5 bases at J, with 11 bases in the middle. The CDR3 has 13 amino acids. Per germline, CDR1 SGHAT and CDR2 FQNNGV.